This TCR beta chain was captured by sequencing in a study of CD8 T cells in Susac syndrome. This CDR3 has 12 residues. With 5 bases removed from V and 2 bases from J, the gap between germline ends came to 4 bases. Germline V gene data show CDR1 as GTSNPN and CDR2 as SVGIG (reference sequence). Random hexamers were used to reverse transcribe the RNA input (about 0.45 to 1 ug). Amplification of TCR beta CDR3 spanned 54 Vbeta and 13 Jbeta via immunoSEQ multiplex PCR. From the immunoSEQ multiplex PCR reads, TCRdb called clonotypes with MiXCR, one entry per CDR3 protein. The repertoire holds 190,000 or so distinct CDR3 sequences, with about 95% as singletons. Sequencing of TCR beta drew on CD8+ and CD4+ T cells from blood. Stable or active relapsing-remitting multiple sclerosis, untreated and meeting revised McDonald criteria, defined the controls. The CD8+ and CD4+ T cells were isolated magnetically using a negative isolation approach, whereas the TEMRA cells were enriched by FACS.

The gene calls are TRBV30 and TRBJ2-6; D ambiguous. The clonotype was recovered from a human donor with multiple sclerosis. Sequenced sample: CD4+ T cells from PBMCs. The CDR3 protein is CAWGPGANVLTF. CDR3 nucleotides: TGTGCCTGGGGGCCTGGGGCCAACGTCCTGACTTTC.